This TCR beta chain was found in a study of CD8+ T cells in alopecia areata. Documented treatment: oral pan-JAK inhibitor, 5-10 mg twice daily. Germline CDR1 and CDR2: SGHNT and YYREEE (reference sequence). The trim removed 4 bases at V and 5 bases at J, leaving 1 base unmatched. This CDR3 is 13 amino acids long. Reverse transcribed after extraction, RNA yielded cDNA as the sequencing template. The protocol was immunoSEQ multiplex PCR, while the TCRdb copy is restricted to in-frame clones and leaves out a portion. The sample lists roughly 190,000 clones, more than 55% occurring once. The V and J genes are TRBV5-4 and TRBJ2-5; 11 bases are a match to TRBD1. The clonotype comes from a human donor with alopecia areata. Sequencing used CD4+ T cells sorted from blood, obtained at week 4, from a patient treated with tofacitinib. The CDR3: CASSRDRGETQYF. Written as DNA, the CDR3 is TGTGCCAGCAGCCGGGACAGGGGGGAGACCCAGTACTTC.